The present T cell receptor beta chain was sequenced within a study of CD8+CD57+ T cells in acquired aplastic anemia. The wider study: DNA per sorted CD4+ or CD8+ sample ranged about 0.19 to 30 ug, averaging 3.2 ug. Notes on the study in general: Patient and control CD8+ Simpson's diversity was not significantly different. In common between the patients and the controls were approximately 28 CD8+ CDR3 sequences.

By flow cytometry, patients selected for sequencing had shown an expansion of CD8+CD57+ cells. Severe acquired aplastic anemia was diagnosed in all patients. The template for TCR beta VDJ and CDR3 sequence profiling was genomic DNA. In TCRdb, the reads were re-called with MiXCR into one record per CDR3 protein. The data show 150,000 or so distinct CDR3 sequences, about 50% seen once. CDR1 is MNHNY, CDR2 SVGAGI, per germline (reference sequence). The CDR3 totals 16 residues. J was trimmed by 6 bases and V by 1 base; bases with no gene match: 10. This clonotype was recorded many times. Its antigen is as yet unknown.

J is TRBJ2-3 and V is TRBV6-6, with TRBD2 matching over 7 bases. Sequencing used sorted CD4+, CD8+, or CD8+CD57+ T cells (not recorded which) from PBMCs. The sequence derives from a human donor with aplastic anemia. The chain's CDR3 is CASSYLRGGPLDTQYF. The CDR3 bases are TGTGCCAGCAGTTACTTGCGCGGGGGACCGCTGGATACGCAGTATTTT.